Below are 2 T cell receptor beta chains sequenced from a single sample in a study of blood T cells in healthy people across ages. Sample-barcoded 5' priming and a J-beta primer mix drove a second PCR of 7 to 11 cycles. TCRdb re-called the 5' RACE reads through MiXCR, storing one row per CDR3 protein. The sample lists roughly 650,000 distinct CDR3 sequences, roughly 32% occurring once. The sequenced sample was blood. The receptors come from a woman of 80 years or more in good health.

This clonotype was seen more than once but under ten times. V and J are TRBV19 and TRBJ2-5; D might be TRBD2 (6 bases). The germline V and J ends were trimmed by 5 bases and 0 bases, with 10 bases remaining between them. Per germline, CDR1 LNHDA and CDR2 SQIVND (reference sequence). This CDR3 spans 14 amino acids. CDR3 residues: CASSSGDYQETQYF. The CDR3 DNA sequence: TGTGCCAGTAGTTCCGGGGACTACCAAGAGACCCAGTACTTC.

This clonotype was seen repeatedly, ten times or more. V usage is TRBV20-1 and J usage is TRBJ2-4; D is possibly TRBD1 or TRBD2 (5 bases each). V shed 3 bases and J shed 0 bases, with 12 bases lying between them. The germline CDR1 and CDR2 sequences are DFQATT and SNEGSKA (reference sequence). This CDR3 spans 15 amino acids. The CDR3 DNA sequence: TGCAGTGCTAGCTGGCAGGGAGAAGCCAAAAACATTCAGTACTTC. This codes for CSASWQGEAKNIQYF.